These 30 T cell receptor beta chains were all obtained from the same sample, sequenced in a study of T-cell reconstitution after alpha-beta-depleted transplantation in children. The library targeted TCRbeta and was prepared with unique molecular identifiers. TCRdb fed the PCR reads into MiXCR, producing one record per CDR3 protein. The sample includes fewer than 1 million distinct CDR3 sequences, 16% of them seen just once. The source was PBMCs, mostly from graft donor cells, collected 360 days after TCRalphabeta/CD19-depleted stem cell transplant. These receptors were obtained from a male patient younger than 18 who had a stem cell transplant for acute lymphoblastic leukemia, so the T cells may come from the graft donor.

This clonotype has at least ten counts. The chain combines TRBV11-2 with TRBJ2-3; D may be TRBD2 (5 bases). Looked up from germline, CDR1 is SGHAT and CDR2 is FQNNGV. The V end was cut by 0 bases, the J end by 7 bases, with 11 bases between. CDR3 length equals 14 residues. CDR3: CASSLERTGNTQYF. The CDR3 region has the DNA TGTGCCAGCAGCTTAGAGAGGACTGGAAATACGCAGTATTTT.

V is TRBV5-1 and J is TRBJ2-7, with 11 bases fitting TRBD2. The germline gives CDR1 SGHRS, CDR2 YFSETQ. Losses at the gene ends were 4 bases for V and 10 bases for J; bases not matched to a gene: 10. CDR3 size: 14 residues. CDR3 DNA sequence: TGCGCCAGCAGCCTTCATTTGGGACTAGCGGTACAGTACTTC. Amino acid sequence: CASSLHLGLAVQYF.

This chain joins TRBV5-1 and TRBJ2-7; D remains ambiguous. Per the germline V gene, CDR1 is SGHRS and CDR2 is YFSETQ. The CDR3 sequence is 16 residues long. V lost 0 bases and J lost 2, with 15 bases in between. The CDR3 loop is CASSLAAARPPYEQYF. Here the CDR3 DNA reads TGCGCCAGCAGCTTGGCCGCGGCTAGGCCACCCTACGAGCAGTACTTC.

The chain employs TRBV19 and TRBJ1-1, with D uncertain. The CDR3 is 13 residues long. V was cut by 8 bases and J by 0 bases, with 10 bases left in between. The germline gives CDR1 LNHDA, CDR2 SQIVND (reference sequence). The CDR3 reads CASAPSVNTEAFF. CDR3 DNA sequence: TGTGCCAGTGCACCTTCGGTGAACACTGAAGCTTTCTTT.

The chain is built from TRBV19 and TRBJ1-2; 7 bases agree with TRBD1. The CDR3 has 17 residues. Unmatched junction bases numbered 17, after V lost 7 bases and J lost 3 bases. Germline CDR1 LNHDA, CDR2 SQIVND (reference sequence). The DNA of the CDR3 is TGTGCCAGTACCCCATTTCATAAGACGGGACAGTACTATGGCTACACCTTC. This codes for CASTPFHKTGQYYGYTF. Together with reference TRBV19 and TRBJ1-2, the CDR3 gives the full variable domain: DGGITQSPKYLFRKEGQNVTLSCEQNLNHDAMYWYRQDPGQGLRLIYYSQIVNDFQKGDIAEGYSVSREKKESFPLTVTSAQKNPTAFYLCASTPFHKTGQYYGYTFGSGTRLTVV.

J is TRBJ1-3 and V is TRBV7-9, with no clear D. V lost 5 bases to trimming and J lost 2 bases, with 13 bases between them. The CDR3 has 15 amino acids. Germline V gene sequence: CDR1 SEHNR, CDR2 FQNEAQ (reference sequence). CDR3 nucleotide sequence: TGTGCCAGCAGCCGTGTGTACATGGCTGGAAACACCATATATTTT. It codes for CASSRVYMAGNTIYF.

This clonotype was observed a handful of times. V is TRBV5-5 and J is TRBJ2-3; D unresolved. This CDR3 is built from 15 residues. Trimming shortened V by 0 bases and J by 4 bases, and 12 bases separated the two germline ends. Germline V gene data show CDR1 as SGHKS and CDR2 as YYEKEE (reference sequence). CDR3 coding DNA: TGTGCCAGCAGCTTGGCCCCCTCACCGGCAGATACGCAGTATTTT. Translating gives CASSLAPSPADTQYF.

The V gene is TRBV5-1, the J gene TRBJ2-1; D might be TRBD2 (6 bases). Germline values: CDR1 SGHRS, CDR2 YFSETQ. V lost 2 bases and J lost 8, with 17 bases in between. CDR3 length equals 15 residues. The CDR3 region is CASSLVGGHLDEQFF. As DNA, the CDR3 is TGCGCCAGCAGCTTAGTGGGAGGCCACCTCGATGAGCAGTTCTTC.

V and J are TRBV12-3 or TRBV12-4 and TRBJ2-7, with TRBD2 matching 8 bases. The V gene end was trimmed by 6 bases and the J gene end by 0 bases; junction bases not matched to a gene: 13. This CDR3 spans 17 amino acids. CDR3 DNA sequence: TGTGCCAGCAGCCTAAGGGCCATAGCGGGGAACTCCTACGAGCAGTACTTC. Translating gives CASSLRAIAGNSYEQYF.

This clonotype was picked up a small number of times. This chain connects TRBV2 to TRBJ2-4, with TRBD2 matching 7 bases. CDR3 size: 19 residues. CDR1 and CDR2 from the germline V gene are SNHLY and FYNNEI. V shed 5 bases, J shed 0 bases, and the junction held 16 bases outside the gene matches. The CDR3 is CASSSLEASGRLAKNIQYF. The CDR3 region has the DNA TGTGCCAGCAGTAGCCTTGAGGCTAGCGGACGACTAGCCAAAAACATTCAGTACTTC.

The rearrangement uses TRBV6-5 and TRBJ1-1; the D gene is possibly TRBD1 (5 bases). V was pared by 4 bases and J by 8 bases, with 17 bases between. The V gene's germline CDR1 is MNHEY and CDR2 SVGAGI. There are 14 residues in the CDR3. Here the CDR3 DNA reads TGTGCCAGCAGTTCAGACGCAGGGTTCCGCGAAGCTTTCTTT. Amino acid sequence: CASSSDAGFREAFF.

This clonotype was observed a few times. The CDR3 region is CASNFGTSGSFRSYNEQFF. The DNA of the CDR3 is TGTGCCAGCAATTTTGGGACTAGCGGGAGTTTTCGGTCCTACAATGAGCAGTTCTTC. The rearrangement joins TRBV4-2 to TRBJ2-1, with 14 bases lining up with TRBD2. The CDR3 is 19 residues long. After removal of 7 bases from V and 1 base from J, the junction contained 12 bases not matched to a gene. Germline V gene sequence: CDR1 LGHNA, CDR2 YNFKEQ.

This clonotype was seen ten or more times. The CDR3 DNA reads as TGTGCCAGCCTGCAAAGCTCCTACAATGAGCAGTTCTTC. It codes for CASLQSSYNEQFF. V usage is TRBV7-9 and J usage is TRBJ2-1; no clear D gene. The germline V gene encodes CDR1 SEHNR and CDR2 FQNEAQ (reference sequence). Trimming removed 8 bases from V and 0 bases from J, with 8 bases in between. The CDR3 has 13 residues. Full variable domain (outside the CDR3, taken from reference TRBV7-9 and TRBJ2-1): DTGVSQNPRHKITKRGQNVTFRCDPISEHNRLYWYRQTLGQGPEFLTYFQNEAQLEKSRLLSDRFSAERPKGSFSTLEIQRTEQGDSAMYLCASLQSSYNEQFFGPGTRLTVL.

This clonotype was counted ten times or more. The chain joins TRBV7-6 to TRBJ1-4; no clear D. Trimming took 4 bases from V and 2 from J, leaving 11 bases between them. There are 15 residues in the CDR3. In germline, CDR1 is SGHVS, CDR2 FNYEAQ. CDR3 nucleotides: TGTGCCAGCAGCTGGGGAATAGGGACTAATGAAAAACTGTTTTTT. Translation: CASSWGIGTNEKLFF.

The V and J genes are TRBV5-4 and TRBJ2-1; 9 bases line up with TRBD1. Germline V gene sequence: CDR1 SGHNT, CDR2 YYREEE (reference sequence). With V trimmed by 4 bases and J by 3 bases, 11 bases remained unmatched. This CDR3 has 17 residues. CDR3 bases: TGTGCCAGCAGCCCGGGACAGGGCTTCTCCGTCTACAATGAGCAGTTCTTC. Translating gives CASSPGQGFSVYNEQFF.

There are a few counts of this clonotype. CDR3 DNA sequence: TGCGCCAGCAGCAAATCCGGGGGCTTGTCCGACACAGATACGCAGTATTTT. It specifies CASSKSGGLSDTDTQYF. The rearrangement joins TRBV4-1 to TRBJ2-3; D is possibly TRBD1 or TRBD2 (6 bases each). The length of the CDR3 is 17 residues. V was pared by 5 bases and J by 2 bases, with 20 bases between. CDR1 is MGHRA and CDR2 is YSYEKL in the germline V gene.

This chain connects TRBV2 to TRBJ1-1; TRBD1 might be the D (6 bases). This CDR3 comprises 14 residues. CDR1 is SNHLY and CDR2 is FYNNEI in the germline V gene. The germline V and J ends were trimmed by 2 bases and 5 bases, with 12 bases remaining between them. CDR3 coding DNA: TGTGCCAGCAGTGAATGGGGGCGCGGGACTGAAGCTTTCTTT. It specifies CASSEWGRGTEAFF.

CDR3 in DNA: TGTGCCAGCAGCGTAGAAGGGGAACAGGTTCCCTCTCAAGGACTGTTTTTT. The encoded protein is CASSVEGEQVPSQGLFF. V gene TRBV9 combines with J gene TRBJ2-2; tentative D call: TRBD1 (5 bases). CDR1 and CDR2 (germline): SGDLS, YYNGEE. Trimming cost V 0 bases and J 14 bases, with 26 bases left between them. The CDR3 runs to 17 residues.

The CDR3, as DNA: TGTGCCAGCAGCAATATCCGGACAGGGGACCAGCCCCAGCATTTT. Translating it yields CASSNIRTGDQPQHF. The rearrangement joins TRBV21-1 to TRBJ1-5; TRBD1, the table's D call, lacks a check against the DNA. TRBV21-1 is a documented pseudogene. The CDR3 is 15 residues long.

The V gene is TRBV12-3 or TRBV12-4, the J gene TRBJ2-7; 11 bases map to TRBD2. The ends lost 3 bases at V and 1 base at J; junction bases unmatched: 14. The CDR3 is made up of 19 amino acids. The CDR3 DNA reads as TGTGCCAGCAGTTTTATGCTAGCGGGAGGACCCTCCGGTTCCTACGAGCAGTACTTC. Encoded protein: CASSFMLAGGPSGSYEQYF.

For this clonotype: This may be a read error, as it is one base from a much larger clone. The chain couples TRBV4-1 to TRBJ2-7; TRBD1 matches at 7 bases. The CDR3 loop spans 15 amino acids. Germline CDR1 and CDR2: MGHRA and YSYEKL. The CDR3 here is CPSSQETGVYYEQYF. Here the CDR3 DNA reads TGCCCCAGCAGCCAAGAAACAGGGGTATACTACGAGCAGTACTTC.

The V and J genes are TRBV4-1 and TRBJ2-7; 7 bases agree with TRBD1. The J segment lost 0 bases and the V segment lost 3 bases, leaving 8 bases of the junction unmatched. Per the germline V gene, CDR1 is MGHRA and CDR2 is YSYEKL. This CDR3 contains 16 residues. The CDR3 DNA is TGCGCCAGCAGCCAGGTGACAGGGAGCCTCTCCTACGAGCAGTACTTC. Residues: CASSQVTGSLSYEQYF.

This clonotype was counted a few times. This chain connects TRBV24-1 to TRBJ2-2; unclear D gene. The germline gives CDR1 KGHDR, CDR2 SFDVKD. The CDR3 covers 15 residues. Trimming stripped 0 bases from V and 7 bases from J, with 11 bases between. The CDR3 nucleotides read TGTGCCACCAGTGATTTGAGAACCCGTAACGGGGAGCTGTTTTTT. Encoded protein: CATSDLRTRNGELFF.

The J gene is TRBJ1-6, the V gene TRBV9; D might be TRBD1 (5 bases). This CDR3 contains 14 residues. The germline V and J ends were trimmed by 1 base and 7 bases, with 9 bases remaining between them. Germline lookup yields CDR1 SGDLS and CDR2 YYNGEE. CDR3 protein: CASSVSGGNSPLHF. In nucleotides, the CDR3 is TGTGCCAGCAGCGTATCGGGGGGGAATTCACCCCTCCACTTT. Supplemented by reference TRBV9 and TRBJ1-6, the full variable domain reads DSGVTQTPKHLITATGQRVTLRCSPRSGDLSVYWYQQSLDQGLQFLIQYYNGEERAKGNILERFSAQQFPDLHSELNLSSLELGDSALYFCASSVSGGNSPLHFGNGTRLTVT.

The table lists this clonotype with a few counts. The chain joins TRBV7-2 to TRBJ2-3; D is perhaps TRBD1 (6 bases). Germline CDR1 is SGHTA and CDR2 is FQGNSA. Trimming left V 2 bases short and J 5 bases short, with 11 bases between. This CDR3 has 14 residues. In DNA form, the CDR3 reads TGTGCCAGCAGCTTATGGGCAGGGGAAGATACGCAGTATTTT. This gives the protein CASSLWAGEDTQYF. The full variable domain, its missing parts supplied by reference TRBV7-2 and TRBJ2-3, is GAGVSQSPSNKVTEKGKDVELRCDPISGHTALYWYRQSLGQGLEFLIYFQGNSAPDKSGLPSDRFSAERTGGSVSTLTIQRTQQEDSAVYLCASSLWAGEDTQYFGPGTRLTVL.

DNA of the CDR3: TGTGCCAGCAGTCTACCGGTGGCCACCCGGGCAAGAACTTTCTTT. It yields the protein CASSLPVATRARTFF. V gene TRBV6-5 combines with J gene TRBJ1-1; D uncertain. V was cut by 5 bases and J by 12 bases, with 25 bases left in between. Germline CDR1 and CDR2: MNHEY and SVGAGI. This CDR3 contains 15 residues.

The CDR3 bases are TGCAGCGCTAGCGGGAGCAAGGTCGGGGAGCTGTTTTTT. Translation gives CSASGSKVGELFF. The rearrangement uses TRBV29-1 and TRBJ2-2, with TRBD2 matching 10 bases. The length of the CDR3 is 13 residues. The J segment lost 7 bases and the V segment lost 7 bases, leaving 6 bases of the junction unmatched. Looked up from germline, CDR1 is SQVTM and CDR2 is ANQGSEA.

This sequence joins TRBV7-8 and TRBJ2-1; D is unclear. CDR1 and CDR2 (germline): SGHVS, FQNEAQ. V was cut by 1 base and J by 8 bases, with 6 bases left in between. The CDR3 totals 12 residues. CDR3 loop: CASSLVAYEQFF. As DNA, the CDR3 is TGTGCCAGCAGCTTAGTGGCCTATGAGCAGTTCTTC.

The chain couples TRBV11-2 to TRBJ1-2, with TRBD1 as a possible D gene (5 bases). CDR1 is SGHAT and CDR2 is FQNNGV in the germline V gene. V was shortened by 3 bases and J by 0 bases, with 14 bases between the two germline ends. The CDR3 runs 16 residues. The CDR3 region has the DNA TGTGCCAGCAGCTTTTCGGCCGGGACGACTAACTATGGCTACACCTTC. This encodes CASSFSAGTTNYGYTF.

Ten or more counts support this clonotype. The CDR3 region is CASSPTVPWTDISYEQYF. The CDR3 nucleotides read TGCGCCAGCAGCCCGACTGTCCCCTGGACAGATATCTCCTACGAGCAGTACTTC. This chain joins TRBV5-1 and TRBJ2-7; possibly TRBD1 for D (6 bases). Looked up from germline, CDR1 is SGHRS and CDR2 is YFSETQ. The CDR3 totals 18 residues. V was clipped by 4 bases and J by 0 bases, with 23 bases between them.